The clone carrying this T cell receptor (beta chain) was counted a few times. The sample is drawn from a study of identical twins. MiXCR, applied by TCRdb to the 5' RACE reads, yields one record per CDR3 protein. The sample carries roughly 770,000 distinct CDR3 sequences, roughly 20% recorded once. These data were also filed under a second study, of T cells expressing NK-cell markers. This second study notes: These clonotypes also led the CD3+CD56-NKG2C+ fraction in a handful of donors.

The sample comprised PBMCs. This TCR was recovered from a woman between 18 and 30 years old in good health.

The CDR3 here is CSAPLSGSTDTQYF. The DNA for the CDR3 is TGCAGTGCGCCCCTAAGCGGGAGCACAGATACGCAGTATTTT. This chain uses TRBV20-1 with TRBJ2-3; possible D gene TRBD2, 6 bases. The V end was cut by 6 bases, the J end by 0 bases, with 13 bases between. Germline V lookup: CDR1 DFQATT, CDR2 SNEGSKA (reference sequence). This CDR3 is 14 amino acids long.